The entry below gives a single TCR beta chain sequence along with its context. What it binds is not known. Per germline, CDR1 DFQATT and CDR2 SNEGSKA (reference sequence). The CDR3 covers 18 residues. The data were taken from a study of T cells expressing NK-cell markers. The overall study: From sorted CD3+CD56+NKG2C+, CD3+CD56+NKG2C- and CD3+CD56-NKG2C+ T cells came the TCR beta repertoires. Among eight sequenced donors, seven carried HCMV seropositivity while one was seronegative. The study's findings and limits: The contribution of dominant NKG2C+ clonotypes to CD8+ T cells in roughly six donors was about 1.0-7.5%.

TCRdb reprocessed the 5' RACE reads; each CDR3 protein has one entry and no DNA is given. This sample contains roughly 390,000 distinct CDR3 sequences. V and J are TRBV20-1 and TRBJ2-1; the TCRdb call, TRBD2, lacks DNA for checking. The source of this sequence is a man between 18 and 69 years old in good health. Sequencing was performed on blood T cells: a sorted CD56 or NKG2C T cell subset, CD4+ or CD8+ T cells, or bulk PBMC T cells (not recorded which). The CDR3 spells CSASSRSLAGTSYNEQFF.